This TCR beta chain was sequenced during a study of high-grade serous ovarian cancer treatment subgroups. For the study at large: Each sample yielded on average around 7,500 unique TCR beta rearrangements from approximately 15,000 reads.

The germline V gene encodes CDR1 MNHNS and CDR2 SASEGT. This CDR3 spans 13 amino acids. Trimming removed 3 bases at V and 5 bases at J, with 10 bases between. This clone has more than one count but fewer than ten. What it binds is unknown. Using immunoSEQ multiplex PCR, the repertoire was profiled, and TCRdb retains in-frame clones only, with some absent. Of approximately 2,700 clones listed, around 67% are singletons. Tumor tissue was taken before any definitive surgery or chemotherapy was given. Findings and limits, study-wide: Repertoire similarity ranged roughly 0.095 to 0.79 between tumors of one patient. Spatial context was lost because tumors were sequenced in bulk. Repertoire analysis covered CDR3 alone, not CDR1 or CDR2.

The sequence derives from a human donor with high-grade serous ovarian cancer. Sequencing was carried out using tumor tissue. V usage is TRBV6-1 and J usage is TRBJ2-5; the D is unclear. CDR3 amino acids: CASSDVVLETQYF. The CDR3 coding sequence is TGTGCCAGCAGTGACGTGGTGTTGGAGACCCAGTACTTC.